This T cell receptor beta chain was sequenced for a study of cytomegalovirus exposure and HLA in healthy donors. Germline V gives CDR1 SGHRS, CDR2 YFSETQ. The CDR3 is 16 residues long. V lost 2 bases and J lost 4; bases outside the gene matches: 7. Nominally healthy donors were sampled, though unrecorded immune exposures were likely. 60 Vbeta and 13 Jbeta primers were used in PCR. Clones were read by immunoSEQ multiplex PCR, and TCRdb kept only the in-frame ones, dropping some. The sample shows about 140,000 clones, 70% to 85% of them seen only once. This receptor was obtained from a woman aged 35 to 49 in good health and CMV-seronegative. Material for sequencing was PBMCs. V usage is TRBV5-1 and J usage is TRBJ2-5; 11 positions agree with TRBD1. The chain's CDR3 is CASSFSGTGGGETQYF. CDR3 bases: TGCGCCAGCAGCTTCTCCGGGACAGGGGGGGGAGAGACCCAGTACTTC.